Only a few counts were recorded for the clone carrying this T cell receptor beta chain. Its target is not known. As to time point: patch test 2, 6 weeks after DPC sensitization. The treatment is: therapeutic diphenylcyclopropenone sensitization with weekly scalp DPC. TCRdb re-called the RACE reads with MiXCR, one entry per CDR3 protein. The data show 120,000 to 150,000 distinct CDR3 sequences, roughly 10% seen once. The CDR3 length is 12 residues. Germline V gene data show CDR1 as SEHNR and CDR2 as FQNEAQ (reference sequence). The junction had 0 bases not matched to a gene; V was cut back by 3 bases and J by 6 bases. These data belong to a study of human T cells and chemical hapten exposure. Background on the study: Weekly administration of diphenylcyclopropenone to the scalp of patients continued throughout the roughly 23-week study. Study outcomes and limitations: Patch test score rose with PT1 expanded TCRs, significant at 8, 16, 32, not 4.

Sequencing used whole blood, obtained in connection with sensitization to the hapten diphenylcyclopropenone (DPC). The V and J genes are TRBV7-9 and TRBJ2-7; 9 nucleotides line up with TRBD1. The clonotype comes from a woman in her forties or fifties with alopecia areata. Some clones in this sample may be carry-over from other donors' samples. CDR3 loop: CASSLTGGEQYF. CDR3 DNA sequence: TGTGCCAGCAGCTTGACAGGGGGCGAGCAGTACTTC. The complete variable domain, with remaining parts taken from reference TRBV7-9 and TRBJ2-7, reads DTGVSQNPRHKITKRGQNVTFRCDPISEHNRLYWYRQTLGQGPEFLTYFQNEAQLEKSRLLSDRFSAERPKGSFSTLEIQRTEQGDSAMYLCASSLTGGEQYFGPGTRLTVT.